One and the same sample provided the 2 T cell receptor beta chains below, sequenced in a study of T cells after yellow fever vaccination. MiXCR, run by TCRdb on the 5' RACE reads, gives a single entry per CDR3 protein. This repertoire shows fewer than 650,000 distinct CDR3 sequences, roughly 22% found once; its top ten account for about 16%. Sample: PBMCs, taken roughly 20 days after the first yellow fever vaccination. These receptors all come from a man between 18 and 29 years old who received the YFV17D yellow fever vaccine.

This clonotype was detected a few times. V is TRBV7-9 and J is TRBJ2-3, with D hard to call. Between the trimmed V and J ends, which lost 5 bases and 4 bases, there was a span of 7 bases. This CDR3 spans 12 amino acids. The germline gives CDR1 SEHNR, CDR2 FQNEAQ (reference sequence). DNA for the CDR3: TGTGCCAGCAGCGCGGTAGCAGATACGCAGTATTTT. It yields the protein CASSAVADTQYF.

V gene TRBV5-1 combines with J gene TRBJ2-5; TRBD1 aligns across 9 bases. The V and J ends lost 0 bases and 5 bases, in that order; junction bases with no gene match: 8. Germline V gene sequence: CDR1 SGHRS, CDR2 YFSETQ. CDR3 length: 16 residues. The CDR3 is CASSLGPAGTGETQYF. The CDR3 DNA follows: TGCGCCAGCAGCTTGGGACCAGCCGGGACAGGGGAGACCCAGTACTTC. Full variable domain (missing parts from reference TRBV5-1 and TRBJ2-5): KAGVTQTPRYLIKTRGQQVTLSCSPISGHRSVSWYQQTPGQGLQFLFEYFSETQRNKGNFPGRFSGRQFSNSRSEMNVSTLELGDSALYLCASSLGPAGTGETQYFGPGTRLLVL.